This entry features one TCR beta chain sequence. Its antigen is not identified. This entry comes from a study of identifying expanded T cells in peripheral blood. General study points: Variance in clone template counts between roughly two-week samples significantly increased with total template count across all healthy donors. Differentially abundant clones: around 1.1 between replicates, 15 to 17 at around 14 days, around 19 at four.

Clones were read by immunoSEQ multiplex PCR, and TCRdb kept only the in-frame ones, dropping some. The table includes fewer than 130,000 clones, around 88% detected once. CDR1 and CDR2 from the germline V gene are SEHNR and FQNEAQ (reference sequence). The CDR3 spans 14 residues. With 2 bases removed from V and 7 bases from J, the gap between germline ends came to 14 bases. The TCR sequence derives from a person between 18 and 75 years old in good health. The chain recombines TRBV7-9 with TRBJ1-1, with D uncertain. The material sequenced was blood. CDR3 protein: CASSLYDRLGEAFF. CDR3 sequence (DNA): TGTGCCAGCAGCTTATATGATCGGCTGGGTGAAGCTTTCTTT. The full variable domain, completed using reference TRBV7-9 and TRBJ1-1, is DTGVSQNPRHKITKRGQNVTFRCDPISEHNRLYWYRQTLGQGPEFLTYFQNEAQLEKSRLLSDRFSAERPKGSFSTLEIQRTEQGDSAMYLCASSLYDRLGEAFFGQGTRLTVV.